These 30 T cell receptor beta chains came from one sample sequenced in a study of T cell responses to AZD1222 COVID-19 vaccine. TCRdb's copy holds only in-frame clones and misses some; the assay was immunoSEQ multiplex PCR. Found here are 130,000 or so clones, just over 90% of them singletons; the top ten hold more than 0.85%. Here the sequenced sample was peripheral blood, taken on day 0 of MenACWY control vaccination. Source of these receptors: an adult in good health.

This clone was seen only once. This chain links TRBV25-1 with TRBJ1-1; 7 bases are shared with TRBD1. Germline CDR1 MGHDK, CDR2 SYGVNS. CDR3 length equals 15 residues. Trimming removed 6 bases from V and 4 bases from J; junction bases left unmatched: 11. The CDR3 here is CASSPRGGATTEAFF. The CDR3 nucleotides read TGTGCCAGCAGCCCGAGAGGGGGCGCAACCACTGAAGCTTTCTTT.

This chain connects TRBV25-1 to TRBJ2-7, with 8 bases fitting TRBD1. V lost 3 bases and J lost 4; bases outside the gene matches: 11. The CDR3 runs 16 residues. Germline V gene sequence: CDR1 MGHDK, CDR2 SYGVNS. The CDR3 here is CASSDTNRQGIYEQYF. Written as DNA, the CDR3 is TGTGCCAGCAGTGATACGAACCGACAGGGGATTTACGAGCAGTACTTC.

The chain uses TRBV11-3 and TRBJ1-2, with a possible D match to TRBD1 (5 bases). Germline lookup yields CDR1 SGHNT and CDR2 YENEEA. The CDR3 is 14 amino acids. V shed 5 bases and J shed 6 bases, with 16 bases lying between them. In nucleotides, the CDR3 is TGTGCCAGCAGCCGGGGGGACGGAACGGATGGCTACACCTTC. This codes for CASSRGDGTDGYTF.

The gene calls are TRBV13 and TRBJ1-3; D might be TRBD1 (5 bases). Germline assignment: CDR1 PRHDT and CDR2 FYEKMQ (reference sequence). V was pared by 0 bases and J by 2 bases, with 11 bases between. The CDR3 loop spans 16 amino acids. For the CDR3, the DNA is TGTGCCAGCAGCTTAGGAGGGGAAATCGCTGGAAACACCATATATTTT. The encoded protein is CASSLGGEIAGNTIYF.

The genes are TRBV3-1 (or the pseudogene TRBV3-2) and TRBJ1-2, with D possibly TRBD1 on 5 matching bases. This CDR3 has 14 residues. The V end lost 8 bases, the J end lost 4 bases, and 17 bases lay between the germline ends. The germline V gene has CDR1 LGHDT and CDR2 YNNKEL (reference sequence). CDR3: CASSRGEGFYGYTF. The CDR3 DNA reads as TGTGCCAGCTCCCGAGGGGAGGGCTTCTATGGCTACACCTTC.

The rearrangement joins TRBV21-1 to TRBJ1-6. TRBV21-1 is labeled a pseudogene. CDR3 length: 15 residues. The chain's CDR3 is CASSNRADYNSPLHF. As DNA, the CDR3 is TGTGCCAGCAGCAACAGAGCAGACTATAATTCACCCCTCCACTTT.

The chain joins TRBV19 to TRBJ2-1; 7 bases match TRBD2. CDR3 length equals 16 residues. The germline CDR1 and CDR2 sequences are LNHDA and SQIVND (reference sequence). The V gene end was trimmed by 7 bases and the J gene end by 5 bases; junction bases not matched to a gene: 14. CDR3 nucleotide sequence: TGTGCCAGTAAAGATGGTAGCGGGTCCCTCCACAATGAGCAGTTCTTC. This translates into CASKDGSGSLHNEQFF.

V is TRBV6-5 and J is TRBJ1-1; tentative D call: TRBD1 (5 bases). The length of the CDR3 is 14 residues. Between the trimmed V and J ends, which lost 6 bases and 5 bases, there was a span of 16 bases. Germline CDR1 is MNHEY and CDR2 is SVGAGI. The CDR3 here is CASSSGRGRTEAFF. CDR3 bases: TGTGCCAGCAGCTCCGGTCGGGGGAGAACTGAAGCTTTCTTT.

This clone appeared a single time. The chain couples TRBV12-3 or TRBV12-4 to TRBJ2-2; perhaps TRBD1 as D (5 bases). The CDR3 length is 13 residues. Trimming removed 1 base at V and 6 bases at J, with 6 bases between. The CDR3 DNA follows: TGTGCCAGCAGTTTAGGCAGGGCCGGGGAGCTGTTTTTT. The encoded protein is CASSLGRAGELFF.

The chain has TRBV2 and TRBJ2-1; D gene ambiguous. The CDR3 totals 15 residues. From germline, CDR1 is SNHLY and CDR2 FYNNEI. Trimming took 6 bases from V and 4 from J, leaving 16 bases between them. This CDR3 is CASRGNYPGYNEQFF. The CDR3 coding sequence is TGTGCCAGCAGGGGGAACTATCCCGGTTACAATGAGCAGTTCTTC.

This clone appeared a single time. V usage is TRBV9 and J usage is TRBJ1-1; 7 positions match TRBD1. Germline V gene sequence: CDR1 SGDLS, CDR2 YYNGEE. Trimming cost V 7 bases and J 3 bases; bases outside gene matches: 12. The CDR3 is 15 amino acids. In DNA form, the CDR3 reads TGTGCCAGCGGAGACAGGGCTTCTGGGGACACTGAAGCTTTCTTT. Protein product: CASGDRASGDTEAFF.

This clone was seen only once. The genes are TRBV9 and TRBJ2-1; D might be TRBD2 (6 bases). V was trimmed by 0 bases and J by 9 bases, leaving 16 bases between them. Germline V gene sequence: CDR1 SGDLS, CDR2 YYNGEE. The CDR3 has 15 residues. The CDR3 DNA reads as TGTGCCAGCAGCGTAGATCCTCGGGGCGGGATTGAGCAGTTCTTC. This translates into CASSVDPRGGIEQFF. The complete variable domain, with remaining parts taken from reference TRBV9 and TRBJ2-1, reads DSGVTQTPKHLITATGQRVTLRCSPRSGDLSVYWYQQSLDQGLQFLIQYYNGEERAKGNILERFSAQQFPDLHSELNLSSLELGDSALYFCASSVDPRGGIEQFFGPGTRLTVL.

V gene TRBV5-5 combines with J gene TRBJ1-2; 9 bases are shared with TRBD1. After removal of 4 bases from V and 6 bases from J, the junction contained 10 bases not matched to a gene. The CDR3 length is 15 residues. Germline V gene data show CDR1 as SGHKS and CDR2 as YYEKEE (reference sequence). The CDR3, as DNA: TGTGCCAGCAGCGTGGGACAGGGAGGAAGAGATGGCTACACCTTC. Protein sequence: CASSVGQGGRDGYTF.

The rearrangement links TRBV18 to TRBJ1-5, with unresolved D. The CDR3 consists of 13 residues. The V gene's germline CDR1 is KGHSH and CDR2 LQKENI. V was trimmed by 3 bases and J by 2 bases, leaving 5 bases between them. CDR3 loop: CASSPEGNQPQHF. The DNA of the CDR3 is TGTGCCAGCTCACCCGAGGGCAATCAGCCCCAGCATTTT.

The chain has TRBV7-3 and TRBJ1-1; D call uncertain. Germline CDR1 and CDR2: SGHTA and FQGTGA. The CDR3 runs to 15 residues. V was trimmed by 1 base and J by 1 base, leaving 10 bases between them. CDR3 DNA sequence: TGTGCCAGCAGCTTAATTGGAGTTGAGAACACTGAAGCTTTCTTT. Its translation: CASSLIGVENTEAFF.

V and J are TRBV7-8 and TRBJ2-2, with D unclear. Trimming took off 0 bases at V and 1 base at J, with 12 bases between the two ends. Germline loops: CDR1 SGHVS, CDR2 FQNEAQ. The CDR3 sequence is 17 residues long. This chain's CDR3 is CASSLALRGVNTGELFF. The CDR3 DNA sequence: TGTGCCAGCAGCTTAGCGCTACGCGGAGTGAACACCGGGGAGCTGTTTTTT.

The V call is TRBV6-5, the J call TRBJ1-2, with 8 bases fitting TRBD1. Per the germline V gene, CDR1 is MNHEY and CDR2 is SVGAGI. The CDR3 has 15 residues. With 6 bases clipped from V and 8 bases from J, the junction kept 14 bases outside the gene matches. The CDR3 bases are TGTGCCAGCAGCCGATCCCGGACAGGGACGGGAGGCTACACCTTC. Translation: CASSRSRTGTGGYTF.

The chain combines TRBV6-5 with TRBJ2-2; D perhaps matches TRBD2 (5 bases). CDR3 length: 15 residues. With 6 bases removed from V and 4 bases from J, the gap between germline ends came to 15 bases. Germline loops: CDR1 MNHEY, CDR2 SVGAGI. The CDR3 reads CASSPNVGGTGELFF. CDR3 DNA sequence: TGTGCCAGCAGCCCAAACGTCGGAGGCACCGGGGAGCTGTTTTTT.

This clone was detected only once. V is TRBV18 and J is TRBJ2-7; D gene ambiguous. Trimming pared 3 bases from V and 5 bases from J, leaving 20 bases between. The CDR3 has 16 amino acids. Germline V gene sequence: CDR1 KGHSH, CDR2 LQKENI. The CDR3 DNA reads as TGTGCCAGCTCACCGGTATATAGACAACTCACCGACGAGCAGTACTTC. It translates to CASSPVYRQLTDEQYF.

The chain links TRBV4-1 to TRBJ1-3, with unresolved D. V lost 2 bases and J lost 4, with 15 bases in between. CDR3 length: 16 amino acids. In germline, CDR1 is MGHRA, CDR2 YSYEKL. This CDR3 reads CASSQPPRREGNTIYF. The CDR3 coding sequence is TGCGCCAGCAGCCAACCCCCCCGGAGAGAGGGAAACACCATATATTTT.

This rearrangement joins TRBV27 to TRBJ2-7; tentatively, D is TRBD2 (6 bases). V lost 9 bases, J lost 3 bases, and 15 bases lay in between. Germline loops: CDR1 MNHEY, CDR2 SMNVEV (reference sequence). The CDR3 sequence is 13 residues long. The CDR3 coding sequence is TGTGCCAGTCGATATCAGGGAGGCTACGAGCAGTACTTC. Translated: CASRYQGGYEQYF.

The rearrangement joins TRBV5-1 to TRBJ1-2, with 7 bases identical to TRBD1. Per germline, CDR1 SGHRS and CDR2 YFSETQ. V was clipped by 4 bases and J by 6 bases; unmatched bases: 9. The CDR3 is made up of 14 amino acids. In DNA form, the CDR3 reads TGCGCCAGCAGCCTAGACAGGGCGATTGATGGCTACACCTTC. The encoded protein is CASSLDRAIDGYTF.

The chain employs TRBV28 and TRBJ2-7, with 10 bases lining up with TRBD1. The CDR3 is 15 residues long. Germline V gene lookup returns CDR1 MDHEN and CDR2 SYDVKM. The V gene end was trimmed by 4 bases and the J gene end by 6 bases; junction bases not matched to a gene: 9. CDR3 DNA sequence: TGTGCCAGCAGTTACCCGACAGGGGGCCCCTCCGAGCAGTACTTC. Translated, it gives CASSYPTGGPSEQYF. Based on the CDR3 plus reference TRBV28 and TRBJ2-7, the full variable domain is DVKVTQSSRYLVKRTGEKVFLECVQDMDHENMFWYRQDPGLGLRLIYFSYDVKMKEKGDIPEGYSVSREKKERFSLILESASTNQTSMYLCASSYPTGGPSEQYFGPGTRLTVT.

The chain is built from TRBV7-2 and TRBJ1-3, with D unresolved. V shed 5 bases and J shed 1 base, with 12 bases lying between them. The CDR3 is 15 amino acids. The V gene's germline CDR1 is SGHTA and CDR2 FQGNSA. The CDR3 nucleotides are TGTGCCAGCAGCGCCTACCAAGTATCTGGAAACACCATATATTTT. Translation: CASSAYQVSGNTIYF.

The DNA for the CDR3 is TGTGCCAGCAGTTTGAACAGGGGTGGTAGGGGCGAATCGGAAAAACTGTTTTTT. Its translation: CASSLNRGGRGESEKLFF. V and J are TRBV28 and TRBJ1-4, with 7 bases aligning to TRBD1. J was trimmed by 8 bases and V by 3 bases; bases with no gene match: 18. Germline V gives CDR1 MDHEN, CDR2 SYDVKM. CDR3 size: 18 residues. The whole variable domain, remainder taken from reference TRBV28 and TRBJ1-4, is DVKVTQSSRYLVKRTGEKVFLECVQDMDHENMFWYRQDPGLGLRLIYFSYDVKMKEKGDIPEGYSVSREKKERFSLILESASTNQTSMYLCASSLNRGGRGESEKLFFGSGTQLSVL.

In DNA form, the CDR3 reads TGCGCCAGCAGCCACACAATTAGGCAGCCGAACACTGAAGCTTTCTTT. Amino acids: CASSHTIRQPNTEAFF. V and J are TRBV4-1 and TRBJ1-1, with unresolved D. Germline V gene lookup returns CDR1 MGHRA and CDR2 YSYEKL. V lost 3 bases to trimming and J lost 1 base, with 15 bases between them. There are 16 residues in the CDR3.

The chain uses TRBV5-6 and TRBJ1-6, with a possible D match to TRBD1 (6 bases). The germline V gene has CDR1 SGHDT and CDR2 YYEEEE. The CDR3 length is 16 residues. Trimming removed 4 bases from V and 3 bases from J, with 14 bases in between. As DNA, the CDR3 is TGTGCCAGCAGCGGACCCAGGGGCGGCTATAATTCACCCCTCCACTTT. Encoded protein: CASSGPRGGYNSPLHF.

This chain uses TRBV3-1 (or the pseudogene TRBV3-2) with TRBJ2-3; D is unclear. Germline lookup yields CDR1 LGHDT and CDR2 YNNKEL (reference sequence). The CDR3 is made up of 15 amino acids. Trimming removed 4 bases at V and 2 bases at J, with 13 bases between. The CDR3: CASSPLSTYTDTQYF. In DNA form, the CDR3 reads TGTGCCAGCAGCCCACTATCGACCTACACAGATACGCAGTATTTT.

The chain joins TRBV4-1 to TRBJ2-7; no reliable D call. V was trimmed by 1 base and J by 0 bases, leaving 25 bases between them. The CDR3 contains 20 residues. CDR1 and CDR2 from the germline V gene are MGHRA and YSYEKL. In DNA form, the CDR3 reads TGCGCCAGCAGCCAAGGGTCTAATAGTTTCGGCGAAAAACGCTCCTACGAGCAGTACTTC. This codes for CASSQGSNSFGEKRSYEQYF.

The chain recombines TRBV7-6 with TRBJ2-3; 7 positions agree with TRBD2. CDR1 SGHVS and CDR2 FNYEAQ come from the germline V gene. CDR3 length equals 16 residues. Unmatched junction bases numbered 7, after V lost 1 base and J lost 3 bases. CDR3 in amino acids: CASSLGVGAGTDTQYF. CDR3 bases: TGTGCCAGCAGCTTAGGTGTGGGAGCGGGGACAGATACGCAGTATTTT.